This entry concerns a single T cell receptor (beta chain). The sample originates from a study of blood T cell repertoires in COVID-19. On the study more broadly: Material from acute and convalescent COVID-19 was sourced from the United States, Italy and Spain. PBMCs, B-cell-depleted T cells, or T cells provided the cDNA or gDNA that made up the material.

The V gene lost 2 bases and the J gene lost 9 bases, with 17 bases spanning the gap. Germline assignment: CDR1 MNHEY and CDR2 SVGAGI. The CDR3 has 16 amino acids. In the original workflow: By means of reference gene primer amplification, nucleated cell counts were estimated. Data came from immunoSEQ multiplex PCR; TCRdb stores just in-frame clones and leaves some out. That table gives V, J and clone size, and the DNA gave D and trimming. The profile shows 200,000 to 250,000 clones, 83% of them singletons. Sequenced: peripheral blood. This clonotype was sampled from a woman aged 50 to 65 with acute or convalescent COVID-19. The chain has TRBV6-5 and TRBJ1-6, with D uncertain. The CDR3 DNA sequence: TGTGCCAGCAGTTACCTAAAAGGCGTTAGGAGTTCACCCCTCCACTTT. This gives the protein CASSYLKGVRSSPLHF.